This T cell receptor (beta chain) was recovered during a study of cytomegalovirus exposure and HLA in healthy donors (dated by TCRdb to 2016 to 2017). The study in broad terms: An earlier analysis of 587 of the donors reported about 260 Gb of sequence data and 117 million unique TCR beta sequences obtained from about 179 million T cells. The T cell repertoires of some 700 subjects were profiled by immunosequencing and related to cytomegalovirus serostatus. The aim of the study was to test whether cataloging public T cell receptors could identify signatures of past pathogen exposure. The later analysis used no new phenotypic data to find candidate immune exposures, relying instead on TCR beta sequences and their occurrence across donors. Several DR-DQ haplotypes were treated as single units for association and clustering because of strong linkage in the cohort. All discovery cohort repertoires had been generated using a single sequencing platform. Class I and class II HLA loci were covered by the typing at four-digit resolution. To study patterns of TCR occurrence, a later analysis re-analyzed previously published TCR beta repertoires from under 750 donors and added high-resolution HLA genotyping. In addition to the first cohort of approximately 650 subjects, a separate validation cohort of under 150 different subjects was used. To decide whether each TCR beta V gene segment behaved as functional or pseudogenic, an earlier analysis of approximately 590 of the donors relied on high-throughput TCR beta sequencing. An early release covering 550 to 650 HLA-typed donors comprised around 300 gigabases of sequencing data and around 80 million unique TCR sequences. Typing coverage varied by locus: about 620-640 donors for A, B, C, DRB1 and DQB1; approximately 500 for DQA1; about 600 for DPA1; 450 to 480 for DPB1. To predict cytomegalovirus infection status, the study combined high-throughput TCR immunosequencing, statistical association of individual TCRs with disease status, and machine learning. Genome-wide SNP genotypes for about 60% of the 666 donors were used in a later genetic analysis, which treated that subset as a discovery cohort. The genetic ancestry cluster associated with self-reported Caucasian donors included 65% to 90% of the approximately 430 genotyped donors. Alongside the repertoire data, information on donor age, sex, ethnicity and CMV serostatus was compiled. Among some 400 genotyped donors of the cohort, an average of roughly 230,000 unique TCR beta nucleotide sequences was sequenced per donor, of which 15% to 20% were non-productive.

With regard to this clone: Its antigen remains unidentified. The sample holds no much larger clone one base away, and base qualities are not on file.

Library prep was done by the immunoSEQ multiplex PCR assay. For the multiplex PCR, a mixture combining 60 forward primers for TCR Vbeta segments and 13 reverse primers for TCR Jbeta segments was used. A multiplex PCR assay on genomic DNA amplified the CDR3 region of rearranged TCR beta genes. The Illumina HiSeq System was used to sequence the amplified TCR beta libraries as 87-base-pair reads. The paper's data handling went like this. In a later analysis, tens of millions of unique TCR beta chains were counted across the roughly 670 repertoires, and roughly 11 million of these chains were shared by at least two donors. A nearest-neighbor algorithm error-corrected the raw reads and collapsed the reads into unique sequences, merging closely related sequences to remove PCR and sequencing errors. V, D and J gene segments were assigned by aligning CDR3 sequences to IMGT reference sequences. Each retained sequence needed at least a six-nucleotide match to both a V gene segment and a J gene segment. Rearrangements were called productive when the CDR3 lacked stop codons and stayed in frame with V and J; all others were non-productive. CDR3 was defined by IMGT convention, running from the second conserved V-encoded cysteine to the conserved J-encoded phenylalanine. In an earlier analysis of 550 to 650 of the donors, sequences lacking an unambiguous match to a single V gene segment were excluded. An earlier analysis of several hundred of the donors called V segments functional above 56.7% productive rearrangements and segregating when the between-donor standard deviation exceeded 5%. A statistical classification framework was developed to diagnose cytomegalovirus status using the catalog of TCR beta chain sequences. In a later analysis, TCR nucleotide sequences were compared against IMGT/GENE-DB human TR gene sequences so that V and J genes could be assigned. A later analysis assigned CDR3 sequences and most-parsimonious VDJ recombination scenarios with the TCRdist pipeline. In a later analysis, every TCR beta chain was defined by the combination of its CDR3 amino acid sequence and its V-gene family, and reads without a unique V-gene family were dropped. To address suspected cross-contamination and a sequencing artifact, a later analysis removed approximately 590 highly shared, low-generation-probability nucleotide sequences. In a later analysis, a clonal expansion index for each public chain was calculated from normalized within-repertoire ranks of inferred template counts. In a later analysis, generation probabilities were computed using a VDJ recombination model fitted to out-of-frame rearrangements, and the results were checked against IGoR. A later analysis scored TCR-TCR, TCR-HLA and TCR-CMV co-occurrence with hypergeometric tests, applying a repertoire-size bias correction to TCR pairs. To estimate false discovery rates, a later analysis permuted the HLA or CMV assignments 20 times. In a later analysis, co-occurring TCRs were grouped using DBSCAN, and TCRdist sequence similarity was added for clustering within HLA-allele-positive subsets. For co-occurrence clustering, repertoires with fewer than 30,000 or more than 120,000 public chains were excluded, along with five repertoires with anomalous nucleotide sharing. TCRdb obtained this table from immuneACCESS and retained in-frame rearrangements with V and J assigned. These tables miss some clones; where compared with another copy, unresolved V genes account for less than half of the shortfall, and the remainder is unexplained. That table gives V, J and clone size, and the DNA gave D and trimming. This sample gives 98,000 or so clones in total; 65% to 80% of them show up just once. The biggest ten clones account for 16% of the sample.

Here is what the overall study found, with its caveats: The only immune exposure information available for the cohort was CMV serostatus. Strong co-occurrence of HLA alleles, especially DR and DQ, made assigning TCR associations to individual alleles difficult. A later genetic analysis reported fewer N-insertions in productive TCRs among donors in an Asian-associated ancestry cluster than the approximately 670-donor mean. The presence/absence analyses assumed that sequencing depth was roughly uniform across donors, and that assumption may not be true. A few of the identified cytomegalovirus-associated TCR beta chains were confirmed in vitro to be specific for cytomegalovirus antigens. According to a later analysis, parvovirus B19, influenza, CMV and Epstein-Barr virus appeared linked to several top co-occurrence clusters. Because HLA typing was unavailable for some donors at each locus, only the typed subset was used in association tests. In a later analysis, HLA-associated TCR beta chains showed more clonal expansion and lower generation probabilities than non-associated chains that were equally common. Correlated functional status among segregating V segments might be attributable to linkage disequilibrium, but an unknown experimental factor could not be ruled out. According to a later analysis, most CMV-associated TCR beta chains appeared to be HLA-restricted, and the HLA associations seemed to be driven largely by CMV exposure. In an earlier analysis of over 550 of the donors, most TCR beta V segments were observed in productive rearrangements about 87% or about 30% of the time, broadly matching IMGT annotations. In the study, some 180 TCR beta chains were listed as associated with cytomegalovirus. The sequencing pipeline was judged likely to have produced a cluster of highly shared sequence variants as a technical artifact. According to a later analysis, TCR association rates differed among HLA loci, with DRB1 alleles showing the most associated TCRs and HLA-C alleles showing the fewest. A later analysis associated 16,951 TCR beta sequences with specific HLA alleles at a false discovery rate of 0.05. Only TCR beta chains were sequenced in this cohort, and the absence of alpha or paired-chain data limited detectable features. Over 15 rarely observed V segments, including chromosome 9 orphons, were excluded from the earlier analysis of some 590 of the donors because counts were too low. A further reported finding was that TCR beta sequences accurately predicted the HLA-A and HLA-B alleles for most subjects in the first cohort. Some IMGT-functional V segments, including TRBV6-2 and TRBV6-3, could not be distinguished by the 87-base-pair reads and were therefore excluded. An association between a missense DCLRE1C variant and V-gene and J-gene trimming of TCR beta chains was found in a later genetic analysis and replicated in an independent cohort. The authors suggested that the approach could potentially be extended to other disease states and immunological phenotypes. In both the original and validation cohorts, the classifier was reported to diagnose cytomegalovirus status with high specificity and sensitivity. Most TCR sequences were observed very rarely across donors, whereas some public TCRs were present in many individuals.

From V the trimming removes 4 bases and from J it removes 4 bases, while the gene matches leave 12 bases of the junction unaccounted for. The CDR3 sequence holds 17 residues, the cysteine and phenylalanine included. Here the CDR3 DNA is all that survives: 51 bases in frame from base 1. Sequences SGDLS (CDR1) and YYNGEE (CDR2) are obtained from the germline V gene. The cohort consisted of fewer than 700 healthy bone marrow donors. At the time of sampling, all cohort members were nominally healthy, though unrecorded immune exposures were likely present. The donor was CMV seropositive and belonged to the group of 250 to 300 seropositive cohort members. A peripheral blood sample was collected from each donor, and TCR beta sequencing was performed on peripheral blood mononuclear cells. The Qiagen DNeasy Blood Extraction Kit was used to extract genomic DNA from the blood cell samples.

The chain uses TRBV9 and TRBJ1-3, and 9 junctional nucleotides match TRBD1. This sequence originates from a man aged 55 to 70 in good health and CMV-seropositive. Sample: PBMCs. The nucleotide sequence reads as follows: TGTGCCAGCAGCTCCCGAGCACAGGGGGCAGTGGGAAACACCATATATTTT. Translation gives CASSSRAQGAVGNTIYF.